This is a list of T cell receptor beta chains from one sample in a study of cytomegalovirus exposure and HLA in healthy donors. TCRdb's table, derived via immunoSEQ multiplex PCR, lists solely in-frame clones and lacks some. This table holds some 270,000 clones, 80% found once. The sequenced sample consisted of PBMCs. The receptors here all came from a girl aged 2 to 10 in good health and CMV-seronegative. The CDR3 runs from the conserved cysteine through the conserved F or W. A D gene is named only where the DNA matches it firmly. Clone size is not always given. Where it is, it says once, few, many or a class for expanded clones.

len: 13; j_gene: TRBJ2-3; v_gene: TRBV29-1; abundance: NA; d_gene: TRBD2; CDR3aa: CSAGRGSTDTQYF; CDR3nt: TGCAGCGCCGGGCGGGGGAGCACAGATACGCAGTATTTT
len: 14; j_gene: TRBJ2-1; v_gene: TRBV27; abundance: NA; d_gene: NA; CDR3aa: CASSLFSVYNEQFF; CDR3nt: TGTGCCAGCAGTTTATTTTCAGTCTACAATGAGCAGTTCTTC
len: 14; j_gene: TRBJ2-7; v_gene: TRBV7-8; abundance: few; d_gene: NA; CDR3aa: CASSPTASGYEQYF; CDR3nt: TGTGCCAGCAGCCCAACAGCCTCGGGATACGAGCAGTACTTC
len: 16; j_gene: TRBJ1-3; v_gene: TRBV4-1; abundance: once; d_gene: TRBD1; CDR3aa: CASSPRDRGLGNTIYF; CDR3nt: TGCGCCAGCAGCCCCCGGGACAGGGGATTAGGAAACACCATATATTTT
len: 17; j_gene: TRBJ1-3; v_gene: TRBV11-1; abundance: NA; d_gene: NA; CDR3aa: CASSQGGDLYSGNTIYF; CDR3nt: TGTGCCAGCAGCCAAGGGGGTGATCTATACTCTGGAAACACCATATATTTT
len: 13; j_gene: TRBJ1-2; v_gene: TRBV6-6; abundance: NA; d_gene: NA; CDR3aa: CASRPRDSHGYTF; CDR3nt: TGTGCCAGCAGACCGCGAGACAGCCATGGCTACACCTTC
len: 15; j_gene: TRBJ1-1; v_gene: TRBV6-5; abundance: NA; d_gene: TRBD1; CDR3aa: CASSYYRGVNTEAFF; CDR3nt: TGTGCCAGCAGTTACTACAGGGGAGTGAACACTGAAGCTTTCTTT
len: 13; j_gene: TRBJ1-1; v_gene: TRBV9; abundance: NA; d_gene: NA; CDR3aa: CASSVGRRSEAFF; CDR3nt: TGTGCCAGCAGCGTAGGGAGGAGGTCCGAAGCTTTCTTT
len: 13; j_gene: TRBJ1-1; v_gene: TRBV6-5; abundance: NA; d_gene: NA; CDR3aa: CASRLRGNTEAFF; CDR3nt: TGTGCCAGCAGACTCAGGGGTAACACTGAAGCTTTCTTT
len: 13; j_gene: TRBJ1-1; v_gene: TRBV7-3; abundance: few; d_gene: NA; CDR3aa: CASSLTGLDGVFF; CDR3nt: TGTGCCAGCAGCTTAACCGGGCTAGACGGGGTGTTCTTT
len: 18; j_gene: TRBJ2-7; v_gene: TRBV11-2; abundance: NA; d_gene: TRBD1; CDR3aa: CASSFHSATGDVPYEQYF; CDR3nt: TGTGCCAGCAGCTTCCATAGTGCTACAGGGGATGTGCCCTACGAGCAGTACTTC
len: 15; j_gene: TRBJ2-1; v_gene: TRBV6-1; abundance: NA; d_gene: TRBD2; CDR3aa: CASTVYGRRDNEQFF; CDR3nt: TGTGCCAGCACGGTATACGGGAGGAGGGACAATGAGCAGTTCTTC
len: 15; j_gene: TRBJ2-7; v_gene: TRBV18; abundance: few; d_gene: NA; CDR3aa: CASSPTDSSVGEQYF; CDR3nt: TGTGCCAGCTCACCGACTGACTCTTCCGTGGGCGAGCAGTACTTC
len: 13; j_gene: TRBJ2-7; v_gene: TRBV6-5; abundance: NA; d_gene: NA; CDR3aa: CASSYMVRAEQYF; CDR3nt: TGTGCCAGCAGTTACATGGTCAGGGCGGAGCAGTACTTC
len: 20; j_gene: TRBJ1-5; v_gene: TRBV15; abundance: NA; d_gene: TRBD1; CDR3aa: CATSRAPYRDRAYSNQPQHF; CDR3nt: TGTGCCACCAGCAGGGCTCCATACCGGGACAGGGCGTATAGCAATCAGCCCCAGCATTTT
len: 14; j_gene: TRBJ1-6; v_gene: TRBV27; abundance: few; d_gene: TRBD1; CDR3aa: CASSLTGGHSPLHF; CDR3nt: TGTGCCAGCAGTCTAACAGGGGGCCATTCACCCCTCCACTTT
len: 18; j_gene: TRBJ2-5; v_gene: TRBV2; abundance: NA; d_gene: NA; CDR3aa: CASSDRGGQAKDQETQYF; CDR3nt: TGTGCCAGCAGTGATCGCGGGGGACAGGCCAAGGACCAAGAGACCCAGTACTTC
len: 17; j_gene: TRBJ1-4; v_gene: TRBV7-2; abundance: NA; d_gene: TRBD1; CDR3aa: CASSLGQGGPTNEKLFF; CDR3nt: TGTGCCAGCAGCTTAGGACAGGGTGGGCCAACTAATGAAAAACTGTTTTTT
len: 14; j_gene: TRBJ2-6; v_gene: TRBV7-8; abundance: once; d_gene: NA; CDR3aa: CASSVISGANVLTF; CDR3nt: TGTGCCAGCAGCGTCATCTCTGGGGCCAACGTCCTGACTTTC
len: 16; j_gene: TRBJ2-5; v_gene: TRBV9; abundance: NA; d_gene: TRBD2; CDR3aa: CASSESGGRGEETQYF; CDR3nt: TGTGCCAGCAGCGAGAGCGGGGGGCGGGGGGAAGAGACCCAGTACTTC
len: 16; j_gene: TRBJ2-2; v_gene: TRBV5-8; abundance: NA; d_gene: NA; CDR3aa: CASSPGVAPNTGELFF; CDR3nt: TGTGCCAGCAGCCCAGGTGTGGCCCCGAACACCGGGGAGCTGTTTTTT
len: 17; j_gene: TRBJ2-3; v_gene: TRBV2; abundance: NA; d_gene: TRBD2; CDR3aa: CASSEMVSGRARDTQYF; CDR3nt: TGTGCCAGCAGTGAGATGGTTAGCGGGAGGGCGAGAGATACGCAGTATTTT
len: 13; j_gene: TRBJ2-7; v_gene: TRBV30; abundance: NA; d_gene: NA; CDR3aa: CAWSVGVGSKQYF; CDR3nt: TGTGCCTGGAGTGTAGGGGTCGGGAGTAAGCAGTACTTC
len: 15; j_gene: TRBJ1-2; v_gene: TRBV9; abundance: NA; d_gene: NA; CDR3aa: CASSVAGLLYYGYTF; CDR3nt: TGTGCCAGCAGCGTAGCAGGGCTCCTCTACTATGGCTACACCTTC
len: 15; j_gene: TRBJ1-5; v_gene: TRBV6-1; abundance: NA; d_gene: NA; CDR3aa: CASSEMVALNQPQHF; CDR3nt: TGTGCCAGCAGTGAAATGGTAGCCCTTAATCAGCCCCAGCATTTT
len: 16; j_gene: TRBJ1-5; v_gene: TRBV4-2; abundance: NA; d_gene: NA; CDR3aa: CASSQDHGLSNQPQHF; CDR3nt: TGTGCCAGCAGCCAAGATCACGGGTTGAGCAATCAGCCCCAGCATTTT
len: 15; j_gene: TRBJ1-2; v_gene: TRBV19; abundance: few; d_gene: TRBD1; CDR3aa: CASSMGRGLAYGYTF; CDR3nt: TGTGCCAGTAGTATGGGCAGGGGGCTGGCCTATGGCTACACCTTC
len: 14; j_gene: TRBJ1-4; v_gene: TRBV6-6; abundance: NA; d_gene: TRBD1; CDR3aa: CASTGGRFNEKLFF; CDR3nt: TGTGCCAGCACAGGGGGTCGTTTTAATGAAAAACTGTTTTTT
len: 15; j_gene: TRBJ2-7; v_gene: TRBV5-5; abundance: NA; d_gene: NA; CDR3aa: CASSPPAAGIHEQYF; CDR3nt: TGTGCCAGCTCTCCCCCGGCGGCAGGGATCCACGAGCAGTACTTC
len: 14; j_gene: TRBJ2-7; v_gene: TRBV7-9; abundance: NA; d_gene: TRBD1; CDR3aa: CASSTGTGFREQYF; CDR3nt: TGTGCCAGTAGTACCGGGACAGGTTTTCGCGAGCAGTACTTC
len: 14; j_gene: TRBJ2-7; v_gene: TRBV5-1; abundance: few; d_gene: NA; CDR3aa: CASSLRGNTYEQYF; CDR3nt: TGCGCCAGCAGCTTGAGGGGGAACACCTACGAGCAGTACTTC
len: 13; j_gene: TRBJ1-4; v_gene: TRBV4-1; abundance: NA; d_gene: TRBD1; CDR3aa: CASRTGTAEKLFF; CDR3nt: TGCGCCAGCAGAACCGGGACAGCTGAAAAACTGTTTTTT
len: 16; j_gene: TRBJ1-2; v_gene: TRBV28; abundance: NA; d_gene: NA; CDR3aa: CASSFDLGRANYGYTF; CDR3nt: TGTGCCAGCAGTTTCGACCTAGGCCGGGCTAACTATGGCTACACCTTC
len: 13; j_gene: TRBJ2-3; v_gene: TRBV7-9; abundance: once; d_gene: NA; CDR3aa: CASSLFLPGTQYF; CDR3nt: TGTGCCAGCAGCTTATTCCTCCCTGGCACGCAGTATTTT
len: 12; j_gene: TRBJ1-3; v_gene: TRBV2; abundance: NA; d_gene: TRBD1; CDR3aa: CARGQRGNTIYF; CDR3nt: TGTGCCAGGGGACAGAGAGGAAACACCATATATTTT
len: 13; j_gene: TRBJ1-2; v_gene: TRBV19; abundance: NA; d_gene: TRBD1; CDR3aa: CASSNRGLNGYTF; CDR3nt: TGTGCCAGTAGCAACAGGGGGCTGAATGGCTACACCTTC
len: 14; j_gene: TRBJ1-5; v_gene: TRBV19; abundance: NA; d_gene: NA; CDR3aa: CASRLTGENQPQHF; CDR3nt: TGTGCCAGCCGACTGACAGGCGAAAATCAGCCCCAGCATTTT
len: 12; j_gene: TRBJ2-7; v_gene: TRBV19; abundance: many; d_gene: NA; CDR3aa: CASSVQGLEQYF; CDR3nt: TGTGCCAGTAGTGTACAGGGCCTCGAGCAGTACTTC